A selection of T cell receptor beta chains follows, all from one sample in a study of regulatory T cells in long-lasting Graves disease. TCRdb itself ran the multiplex PCR reads through MiXCR, one entry per CDR3 protein. This repertoire shows approximately 350,000 distinct CDR3 sequences, around 17% found once; its top ten account for 30%. This sample was also put to use in a study of T cells in Graves' hyperthyroidism and ophthalmopathy.

The source material was peripheral blood mononuclear cells (PBMCs), sampled at new diagnosis, from a patient treated with antithyroid drugs. The receptors come from a man aged 35 to 55 with Graves disease. Both conserved end residues are part of each CDR3. D genes are given only for firm matches. Only part of the rows carry a size: once, few, many, or a class if the clone is expanded.

V: TRBV9
size: many
D: NA
J: TRBJ2-3
DNA: TGTGCCAGCAGCGTAGAAATGGCAGATACGCAGTATTTT
CDR3: CASSVEMADTQYF

V: TRBV2
size: many
D: NA
J: TRBJ1-5
DNA: TGTGCCAGCATGATAGGGGGTGGGCAGCCCCAGCATTTT
CDR3: CASMIGGGQPQHF

V: TRBV7-3
size: many
D: NA
J: TRBJ2-7
DNA: TGTGCCAGCAGCCGCGGCGGGGCCGAGCAGTACTTC
CDR3: CASSRGGAEQYF

V: TRBV28
size: many
D: TRBD2
J: TRBJ2-7
DNA: TGTGCCAGCAGTCCGACTAGCGGGGGTTACGAGCAGTACTTC
CDR3: CASSPTSGGYEQYF

V: TRBV2
size: NA
D: NA
J: TRBJ1-3
DNA: TGTGCCAGCAGTGAGGAGTCTTCTGGAAACACCATATATTTT
CDR3: CASSEESSGNTIYF

V: TRBV2
size: few
D: NA
J: TRBJ2-7
DNA: TGTGCCAGCAGTGACCAAAATATCTCCTACGAGCAGTACTTC
CDR3: CASSDQNISYEQYF

V: TRBV4-1
size: NA
D: TRBD2
J: TRBJ2-2
DNA: TGCGCCAGCAGCCAGAGAGCGGGGGGGCTGGTTAGAAGTAGGGAGCTGTTTTTT
CDR3: CASSQRAGGLVRSRELFF

V: TRBV28
size: few
D: NA
J: TRBJ2-2
DNA: TGTGCCAGCAGATACTACACCGGGGAGCTGTTTTTT
CDR3: CASRYYTGELFF

V: TRBV19
size: NA
D: NA
J: TRBJ1-5
DNA: TGTGCCAGTAGTATGTGGGTAGGGCAGCCCCAGCATTTT
CDR3: CASSMWVGQPQHF

V: TRBV28
size: NA
D: NA
J: TRBJ2-7
DNA: TGTGCCAGCCACGGAGTGGGGATCCTAGCCTACGAGCAGTACTTC
CDR3: CASHGVGILAYEQYF

V: TRBV2
size: many
D: TRBD1
J: TRBJ2-7
DNA: TGTGCCAGCAGCCCGACAGGGATCTCCTACGAGCAGTACTTC
CDR3: CASSPTGISYEQYF

V: TRBV11-1
size: many
D: TRBD1
J: TRBJ2-5
DNA: TGTGCCAGCAGCCCCCACCCCGGACAGGGAGAGACCCAGTACTTC
CDR3: CASSPHPGQGETQYF

V: TRBV28
size: NA
D: NA
J: TRBJ1-1
DNA: TGTGCCAGCAGTTTGGGCGGGGTGAGAAACACTGAAGCTTTCTTT
CDR3: CASSLGGVRNTEAFF

V: TRBV2
size: many
D: TRBD1
J: TRBJ1-5
DNA: TGTGCCAGCAGCCTACAGGGGTCCGGCAATCAGCCCCAGCATTTT
CDR3: CASSLQGSGNQPQHF

V: TRBV11-2
size: many
D: TRBD2
J: TRBJ2-7
DNA: TGTGCCAGCAGCTTGGGGGGGAACTACGAGCAGTACTTC
CDR3: CASSLGGNYEQYF

V: TRBV18
size: NA
D: TRBD2
J: TRBJ2-1
DNA: TGTGCCAGCTCACCAGGCACTAGCGGGCTATACAATGAGCAGTTCTTC
CDR3: CASSPGTSGLYNEQFF

V: TRBV7-2
size: many
D: TRBD2
J: TRBJ2-1
DNA: TGTGCCAGCAGCTTAGCTTTTGGGATCGGAGCGGGGAATATCAATGAGCAGTTCTTC
CDR3: CASSLAFGIGAGNINEQFF

V: TRBV10-3
size: many
D: NA
J: TRBJ2-3
DNA: TGTGCCATCAGTGAGTCGCTCGTAGCGACAGATACGCAGTATTTT
CDR3: CAISESLVATDTQYF

V: TRBV3-1
size: few
D: NA
J: TRBJ2-2
DNA: TGTGCCAGCAGCCCCCCTGGGTTCGGGGAGCTGTTTTTT
CDR3: CASSPPGFGELFF

V: TRBV27
size: many
D: NA
J: TRBJ2-7
DNA: TGTGCCAGCAGTTTATCACGAGCCGGGGGTTACTTCGAGCAGTACTTC
CDR3: CASSLSRAGGYFEQYF

V: TRBV6-4
size: NA
D: NA
J: TRBJ2-7
DNA: TGTGCCAGCAGTGACTCCATTTACGAGCAGTACTTC
CDR3: CASSDSIYEQYF

V: TRBV6-2/TRBV6-3
size: NA
D: NA
J: TRBJ1-1
DNA: TGTGCCACCTCACGGATGGGTACCCTCACTGAAGCTTTCTTT
CDR3: CATSRMGTLTEAFF

V: TRBV6-1
size: many
D: NA
J: TRBJ2-5
DNA: TGTGCCAGTCAGGGGTACCAAGAGACCCAGTACTTC
CDR3: CASQGYQETQYF

V: TRBV2
size: many
D: NA
J: TRBJ2-1
DNA: TGTGCCAGCAGTGAACGGAGGGGGCTCGAACGGCATGAGCAGTTCTTC
CDR3: CASSERRGLERHEQFF

V: TRBV20-1
size: many
D: TRBD1
J: TRBJ1-6
DNA: TGCAGTGCTAGTCTAGAAGCAGGGGGCTATAATTCACCCCTCCACTTT
CDR3: CSASLEAGGYNSPLHF

V: TRBV27
size: many
D: NA
J: TRBJ2-6
DNA: TGTGCCAGCAGTTCCTCGGTGGGGGCCAACGTCCTGACTTTC
CDR3: CASSSSVGANVLTF